This TCR beta chain was observed in a study of radiotherapy plus CTLA-4 blockade in lung cancer. Study in general: Disease control was seen in 30% to 35% of patients, objective responses in around 20%.

J was trimmed by 2 bases and V by 0 bases; bases with no gene match: 1. Germline V gives CDR1 SGHRS, CDR2 YFSETQ. This CDR3 contains 15 residues. The assay was immunoSEQ multiplex PCR, and TCRdb's table has in-frame clones only and misses some. The sample has some 66,000 clones; around 81% are singletons. Receiving focal radiation plus CTLA-4 blockade with ipilimumab were patients who had chemo-refractory metastatic non-small-cell lung cancer. Findings and limits, study-wide: TCR clones of tumor origin grew in blood after radiotherapy plus ipilimumab. How blood T cell clones changed early, along with interferon-beta, reportedly forecast response best.

This clone was recorded only once. Antigen: not known. This specimen includes other DNA sequences encoding the same CDR3. Sequenced material: peripheral blood, taken from a patient treated with radiotherapy plus ipilimumab. This sequence was found in a human donor with non-small cell lung cancer who had a partial response to radiotherapy plus ipilimumab. The rearrangement joins TRBV5-1 to TRBJ2-1; 8 bases align to TRBD1. The CDR3 DNA is TGCGCCAGCAGCTTGGCAGGGGGCGCCTACAATGAGCAGTTCTTC. Amino acid sequence: CASSLAGGAYNEQFF. Full variable domain (outside the CDR3, taken from reference TRBV5-1 and TRBJ2-1): KAGVTQTPRYLIKTRGQQVTLSCSPISGHRSVSWYQQTPGQGLQFLFEYFSETQRNKGNFPGRFSGRQFSNSRSEMNVSTLELGDSALYLCASSLAGGAYNEQFFGPGTRLTVL.